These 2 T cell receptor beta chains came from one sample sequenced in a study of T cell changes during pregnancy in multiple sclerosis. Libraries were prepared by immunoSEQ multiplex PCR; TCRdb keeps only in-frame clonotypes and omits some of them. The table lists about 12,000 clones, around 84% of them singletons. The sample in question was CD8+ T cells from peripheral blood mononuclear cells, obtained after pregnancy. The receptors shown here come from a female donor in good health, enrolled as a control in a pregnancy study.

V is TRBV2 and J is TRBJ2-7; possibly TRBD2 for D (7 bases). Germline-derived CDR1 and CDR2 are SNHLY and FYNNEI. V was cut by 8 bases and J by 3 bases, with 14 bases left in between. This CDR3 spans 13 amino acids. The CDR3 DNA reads TGTGCCAGCCTAGGGGGAGGGGGCTACGAGCAGTACTTC. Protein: CASLGGGGYEQYF.

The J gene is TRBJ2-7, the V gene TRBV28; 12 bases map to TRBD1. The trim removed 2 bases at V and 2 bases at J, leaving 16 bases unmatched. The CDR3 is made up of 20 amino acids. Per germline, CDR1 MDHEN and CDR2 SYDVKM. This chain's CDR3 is CASSLLPPGQGAALPYEQYF. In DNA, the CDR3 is TGTGCCAGCAGTTTACTACCGCCGGGACAGGGGGCCGCGCTCCCCTACGAGCAGTACTTC. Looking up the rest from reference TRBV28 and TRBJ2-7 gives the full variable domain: DVKVTQSSRYLVKRTGEKVFLECVQDMDHENMFWYRQDPGLGLRLIYFSYDVKMKEKGDIPEGYSVSREKKERFSLILESASTNQTSMYLCASSLLPPGQGAALPYEQYFGPGTRLTVT.